Sequencing of this T cell receptor (beta chain) was carried out in a study of cytomegalovirus exposure and HLA in healthy donors. This clone was detected only a few times. Its antigen is still unknown. 60 Vbeta and 13 Jbeta primers were used in PCR. The repertoire was sequenced with immunoSEQ multiplex PCR; TCRdb's copy has only in-frame clones and lacks some. The table shows 85,000 to 130,000 clones, with over 75% occurring only once. Findings and limits, study-wide: A later analysis, which compared TCR beta chains of equal frequency, found the HLA-associated ones more clonally expanded. Rarity characterized most TCR sequences, yet some public TCRs appeared in many donors. Serostatus for CMV was the only available immune exposure information. The authors judged a highly shared variant cluster likely a sequencing artifact.

V lost 6 bases to trimming and J lost 3 bases, with 5 bases between them. Germline loops: CDR1 MNHEY, CDR2 SVGAGI. This CDR3 is built from 12 residues. This clonotype originated in a woman younger than 30 in good health and CMV-seropositive. The sample consisted of PBMCs. V gene TRBV6-5 combines with J gene TRBJ2-2, with D unresolved. CDR3 region: CASSQYTGELFF. CDR3 DNA: TGTGCCAGCAGCCAGTACACCGGGGAGCTGTTTTTT.